These 14 T cell receptor beta chains were sequenced from one sample in a study of CD8 T cells in Susac syndrome. RNA, at about 0.5 to 1 ug, was reverse transcribed with random hexamers. TCRdb independently ran MiXCR on the immunoSEQ multiplex PCR reads; one entry per CDR3 protein. The sample has tens of thousands of distinct CDR3 sequences; more than 85% are singletons. Sequences were obtained from CD8+ T cells from PBMCs. The source of these receptors is a human donor in good health.

V is TRBV6-5 and J is TRBJ2-5; D gene ambiguous. This CDR3 has 12 amino acids. V was pared by 6 bases and J by 0 bases, with 5 bases between. The germline V gene has CDR1 MNHEY and CDR2 SVGAGI. The DNA for the CDR3 is TGTGCCAGCAGGGCTTACCAAGAGACCCAGTACTTC. This codes for CASRAYQETQYF.

The chain recombines TRBV30 with TRBJ1-4; TRBD1 matches 8 bases. There are 13 residues in the CDR3. V lost 3 bases, J lost 14 bases, and 11 bases stayed unmatched. The germline CDR1 and CDR2 sequences are GTSNPN and SVGIG (reference sequence). CDR3 bases: TGTGCCTGGAGCGCGACAGGGGCGATAAACCTGTTTTTT. Translating gives CAWSATGAINLFF. Drawing the rest from reference TRBV30 and TRBJ1-4, the complete variable domain is SQTIHQWPATLVQPVGSPLSLECTVEGTSNPNLYWYRQAAGRGLQLLFYSVGIGQISSEVPQNLSASRPQDRQFILSSKKLLLSDSGFYLCAWSATGAINLFFGSGTQLSVL.

The J gene is TRBJ2-3, the V gene TRBV5-4; TRBD2 matches at 9 bases. Unmatched junction bases numbered 1, after V lost 2 bases and J lost 3 bases. CDR3 length equals 14 residues. Germline CDR1 reads SGHNT; CDR2 reads YYREEE (reference sequence). The CDR3 protein is CASSFSGGTDTQYF. The CDR3 DNA reads as TGTGCCAGCAGCTTTAGCGGGGGAACAGATACGCAGTATTTT.

V usage is TRBV3-1 and J usage is TRBJ2-5; tentatively, D is TRBD2 (6 bases). Per the germline V gene, CDR1 is LGHDT and CDR2 is YNNKEL (reference sequence). The ends were cut back, 0 bases at V and 1 base at J, with 12 bases in the middle. CDR3 length: 16 amino acids. In DNA, the CDR3 is TGTGCCAGCAGCCAAGAACGAAGGAGGGGCCAAGAGACCCAGTACTTC. Translating it yields CASSQERRRGQETQYF.

The V call is TRBV28, the J call TRBJ2-7; D gene ambiguous. The CDR3 length is 13 residues. Trimming shortened V by 6 bases and J by 3 bases, and 12 bases separated the two germline ends. Germline V gene lookup returns CDR1 MDHEN and CDR2 SYDVKM. Here the CDR3 reads CASSRADGYEQYF. Written as DNA, the CDR3 is TGTGCCAGCAGCCGAGCCGACGGCTACGAGCAGTACTTC.

The J gene is TRBJ2-5, the V gene TRBV11-2, with unresolved D. The CDR3 has 15 amino acids. V was shortened by 0 bases and J by 4 bases, with 12 bases between the two germline ends. Germline values: CDR1 SGHAT, CDR2 FQNNGV. CDR3 in DNA: TGTGCCAGCAGCTTAGAGCTCGTCCGCCGAGAGACCCAGTACTTC. Translating gives CASSLELVRRETQYF.

Of note for this clonotype: One end of the junction is discordant with germline, which a read error may explain. The V and J genes are TRBV27 and TRBJ2-1; D remains ambiguous. CDR1 and CDR2 (germline): MNHEY, SMNVEV (reference sequence). The CDR3 runs to 11 residues. Here the CDR3 reads CASSFFRARIF. The CDR3 DNA follows: TGTGCCAGCAGTTTTTTTCGGGCTCGGATCTTC.

J is TRBJ2-1 and V is TRBV5-1; D not certain. Germline V gene lookup returns CDR1 SGHRS and CDR2 YFSETQ. Trimming stripped 0 bases from V and 3 bases from J, with 10 bases between. The CDR3 extends over 15 amino acids. CDR3 sequence reads: CASSLEDPIYNEQFF. CDR3 bases: TGCGCCAGCAGCTTGGAAGACCCGATCTACAATGAGCAGTTCTTC. Together with reference TRBV5-1 and TRBJ2-1, the CDR3 gives the full variable domain: KAGVTQTPRYLIKTRGQQVTLSCSPISGHRSVSWYQQTPGQGLQFLFEYFSETQRNKGNFPGRFSGRQFSNSRSEMNVSTLELGDSALYLCASSLEDPIYNEQFFGPGTRLTVL.

The chain carries TRBV10-3 and TRBJ2-6; D is ambiguous. Trimming took off 4 bases at V and 2 bases at J, with 3 bases between the two ends. The CDR3 contains 13 residues. Germline loops: CDR1 ENHRY, CDR2 SYGVKD. The CDR3 bases are TGTGCCATCAGTGTTACTGGGGCCAACGTCCTGACTTTC. As protein: CAISVTGANVLTF.

The CDR3 DNA sequence: TGTGCCAGCTCACCACGCACCGGGGAGCTGTTTTTT. Amino acids: CASSPRTGELFF. The chain has TRBV18 and TRBJ2-2; unclear D gene. Trimming left V 1 base short and J 4 bases short, with 1 base between. The CDR3 extends over 12 amino acids. The germline V gene encodes CDR1 KGHSH and CDR2 LQKENI.

The chain couples TRBV9 to TRBJ1-6; D remains unclear. Trimming removed 3 bases at V and 10 bases at J, with 11 bases between. The CDR3 contains 13 residues. Germline CDR1 and CDR2: SGDLS and YYNGEE. The DNA of the CDR3 is TGTGCCAGCAGCGCCGGGCCGGGATCACCCCTCCACTTT. Protein: CASSAGPGSPLHF.

V and J are TRBV19 and TRBJ2-7; 8 positions agree with TRBD2. CDR3 length equals 14 residues. V gave up 5 bases and J gave up 6 bases; unmatched junction bases: 9. Germline CDR1 and CDR2: LNHDA and SQIVND (reference sequence). In DNA, the CDR3 is TGTGCCAGTAGTCTCACTGGACTAGCCTCCGAGCAGTACTTC. Amino acids: CASSLTGLASEQYF.

This clonotype has just one count. This chain joins TRBV28 and TRBJ2-7; the D gene is possibly TRBD2 (6 bases). The CDR3 runs to 15 residues. CDR1 is MDHEN, CDR2 SYDVKM, per germline. With 3 bases removed from V and 4 bases from J, the gap between germline ends came to 16 bases. The CDR3 loop is CASSLGTEGDYEQYF. The DNA of the CDR3 is TGTGCCAGCAGTTTGGGCACGGAGGGAGATTACGAGCAGTACTTC.

The chain employs TRBV6-2 or TRBV6-3 and TRBJ2-7, with D maybe TRBD2 (6 bases). The V end lost 2 bases, the J end lost 2 bases, and 13 bases lay between the germline ends. From germline, CDR1 is MNHEY and CDR2 SVGEGT. The CDR3 has 15 amino acids. CDR3 coding DNA: TGTGCCAGCAGTTACGGCGGGACGGTACCCTACGAGCAGTACTTC. This gives the protein CASSYGGTVPYEQYF.